A single TCR beta chain is shown here with its context. Its antigen is currently unknown. The Oncomine TCR Beta short-read assay was applied to DNA of cultured CD4+ T cells. It was from cultured CD4+ T cells that genomic DNA was extracted. Using its own MiXCR run on the PCR reads, TCRdb lists one record per CDR3 protein. Of about 21,000 distinct CDR3 sequences listed, approximately 40% were seen once; the top ten hold about 10%. Regarding time point: late sampling 161 to 241 days after vaccination in a few convalescent patients. Treatment specified: approximately nine-day PBMC culture with coronavirus spike peptide pools or control peptides (ViraFEST assay). The data were obtained in a study of vaccination and CD4 T cells after COVID-19. For the study at large: Median time from second vaccine dose to sampling was about 70 days (14 to 241).

The V and J ends lost 0 bases and 3 bases respectively, with 8 bases between them. This CDR3 is 14 amino acids long. Germline CDR1 and CDR2: LNHNV and YYDKDF (reference sequence). Notes on the study in general: Among those convalescent, a median roughly 90% of reactive clones emerged solely post-vaccination.

The V call is TRBV15, the J call TRBJ1-1; D gene ambiguous. Sequencing was performed on CD4+ T cells from blood, cultured in vitro, taken about 7 months after SARS-CoV-2 vaccination. The TCR sequence derives from a human donor who had recovered from COVID-19. The CDR3 loop is CATSRDSAYTEAFF. The CDR3 nucleotides are TGTGCCACCAGCAGAGATTCAGCTTACACTGAAGCTTTCTTT.